A single sample gave rise to the 28 T cell receptor beta chains below, sequenced in a study of cytomegalovirus exposure and HLA in healthy donors. PCR amplification relied on 60 Vbeta primers (plus 13 Jbeta primers). Generated by immunoSEQ multiplex PCR, the TCRdb table keeps only in-frame clones and is missing some. The sample table includes 60,000 to 80,000 clones. The sample was PBMCs. The receptors were sampled from a man aged 35-49 years in good health and CMV-seronegative.

This sequence joins TRBV5-1 and TRBJ1-1; D is undetermined. This CDR3 has 13 amino acids. V lost 0 bases and J 5 bases, leaving 8 bases between the germline ends. CDR1 is SGHRS, CDR2 YFSETQ, per germline. The CDR3 DNA sequence: TGCGCCAGCAGCTTGGGCAGTGATACTGAAGCTTTCTTT. As protein: CASSLGSDTEAFF.

The rearrangement links TRBV6-6 to TRBJ2-7; D possibly corresponds to TRBD2 (5 bases). The CDR3 consists of 14 residues. The germline V gene encodes CDR1 MNHNY and CDR2 SVGAGI (reference sequence). V was cut by 3 bases and J by 0 bases, with 9 bases left in between. CDR3 residues: CASSYDDYSYEQYF. The CDR3, as DNA: TGTGCCAGCAGTTATGACGACTACTCCTACGAGCAGTACTTC.

The V gene is TRBV5-1, the J gene TRBJ2-7; 10 positions agree with TRBD2. V shed 4 bases and J 1 base; nucleotides not matched to a gene: 8. This CDR3 comprises 16 residues. Germline CDR1 is SGHRS and CDR2 is YFSETQ. The CDR3: CASSPRGTSASYEQYF. Written as DNA, the CDR3 is TGCGCCAGCAGCCCAAGAGGGACTAGCGCGTCCTACGAGCAGTACTTC.

The chain carries TRBV28 and TRBJ2-1, with 10 bases fitting TRBD2. This CDR3 region has 16 residues. Trimming cost V 6 bases and J 4 bases; bases outside gene matches: 9. Germline lookup yields CDR1 MDHEN and CDR2 SYDVKM. The CDR3 spells CASSPPGLAVYNEQFF. As DNA, the CDR3 is TGTGCCAGCAGCCCCCCCGGACTAGCGGTATACAATGAGCAGTTCTTC.

CDR3: CARGDSISNQPQHF. The CDR3 coding sequence is TGTGCCAGAGGGGACAGTATTAGCAATCAGCCCCAGCATTTT. The chain carries TRBV2 and TRBJ1-5; 7 nucleotides line up with TRBD1. This CDR3 comprises 14 residues. J lost 0 bases, V lost 9 bases, and 5 bases had no gene match. Germline CDR1 reads SNHLY; CDR2 reads FYNNEI.

The chain uses TRBV9 and TRBJ2-5; D gene uncertain. Germline values: CDR1 SGDLS, CDR2 YYNGEE. The CDR3 contains 13 residues. Trimming cost V 4 bases and J 5 bases, with 12 bases left between them. CDR3 sequence (DNA): TGTGCCAGCAGCTTCTCCCCCGGGGAGACCCAGTACTTC. Translating gives CASSFSPGETQYF.

The chain uses TRBV6-5 and TRBJ2-5, with D possibly being TRBD1 (5 bases). Per germline, CDR1 MNHEY and CDR2 SVGAGI. The V end was cut by 5 bases, the J end by 4 bases, with 11 bases between. This CDR3 spans 13 amino acids. CDR3 nucleotide sequence: TGTGCCAGCAGTCAGGGAAAAGGAGAGACCCAGTACTTC. It codes for CASSQGKGETQYF.

V gene TRBV11-2 combines with J gene TRBJ2-7; D is unresolved. V lost 1 base, J lost 2 bases, and 12 bases lay in between. The CDR3 runs to 15 residues. From germline, CDR1 is SGHAT and CDR2 FQNNGV. This CDR3 reads CASSLASPYPYEQYF. The CDR3 bases are TGTGCCAGCAGCTTAGCTTCCCCCTACCCCTACGAGCAGTACTTC.

This clone registers medium-sized by frequency. The chain uses TRBV27 and TRBJ1-4; 10 nucleotides line up with TRBD1. The CDR3 is made up of 17 amino acids. Germline V CDR1 and CDR2: MNHEY, SMNVEV (reference sequence). V was pared by 4 bases and J by 2 bases, with 7 bases of the junction left unmatched. CDR3 protein: CASSSAGTGATNEKLFF. CDR3 DNA: TGTGCCAGCAGTTCCGCCGGGACAGGGGCGACTAATGAAAAACTGTTTTTT.

This chain uses TRBV6-5 with TRBJ1-6, with 7 bases identical to TRBD1. J was trimmed by 10 bases and V by 5 bases; bases with no gene match: 11. Germline V gene lookup returns CDR1 MNHEY and CDR2 SVGAGI. The CDR3 spans 15 residues. In DNA form, the CDR3 reads TGTGCCAGCAGTCCACAACAGGGGATCGGGTCACCCCTCCACTTT. Protein product: CASSPQQGIGSPLHF.

The chain joins TRBV9 to TRBJ2-3; 9 nucleotides align to TRBD2. The ends lost 4 bases at V and 4 bases at J; junction bases unmatched: 7. The CDR3 runs to 15 residues. The germline gives CDR1 SGDLS, CDR2 YYNGEE. The CDR3 is CASSPGREGPDTQYF. The CDR3 DNA reads TGTGCCAGCAGCCCTGGGCGGGAGGGCCCAGATACGCAGTATTTT.

CDR3 coding DNA: TGTGCCAGCAGCCCGGACAGGGGGTACACCTACGAGCAGTACTTC. The encoded protein is CASSPDRGYTYEQYF. The chain uses TRBV7-2 and TRBJ2-7; 10 bases match TRBD1. Germline V lookup: CDR1 SGHTA, CDR2 FQGNSA. The CDR3 has 15 residues. The V gene end was trimmed by 5 bases and the J gene end by 2 bases; junction bases not matched to a gene: 6.

This chain links TRBV2 with TRBJ2-2; the D gene is possibly TRBD2 (5 bases). CDR1 and CDR2 (germline): SNHLY, FYNNEI. With 7 bases removed from V and 3 bases from J, the gap between germline ends came to 12 bases. CDR3 length: 14 residues. CDR3 region: CASMKDWDTGELFF. The CDR3, as DNA: TGTGCCAGCATGAAGGACTGGGACACCGGGGAGCTGTTTTTT.

The chain recombines TRBV28 with TRBJ1-2; perhaps TRBD1 as D (5 bases). The CDR3 runs to 16 residues. Germline CDR1 is MDHEN and CDR2 is SYDVKM. Trimming cost V 6 bases and J 1 base, with 18 bases left between them. CDR3 protein: CASRLTGGGGNYGYTF. CDR3 nucleotide sequence: TGTGCCAGCAGGTTAACAGGCGGGGGGGGTAACTATGGCTACACCTTC.

The rearrangement joins TRBV6-1 to TRBJ1-6; D remains unclear. The CDR3 sequence is 14 residues long. V was clipped by 5 bases and J by 10 bases, with 15 bases between them. CDR1 is MNHNS and CDR2 is SASEGT in the germline V gene. In DNA form, the CDR3 reads TGTGCCAGCAGTACTCGCTCACTAGGCTCACCCCTCCACTTT. As protein: CASSTRSLGSPLHF.

This sequence joins TRBV5-6 and TRBJ2-1; possibly TRBD1 for D (5 bases). Germline V gene data show CDR1 as SGHDT and CDR2 as YYEEEE. V lost 0 bases, J lost 8 bases, and 12 bases lay in between. This CDR3 region has 14 residues. The CDR3 DNA reads TGTGCCAGCAGCTTGGGAGGTCAGGGCCATGAGCAGTTCTTC. This encodes CASSLGGQGHEQFF.

This CDR3 is CASRDGTGPYGYTF. CDR3 coding DNA: TGCGCCAGCAGGGACGGGACAGGTCCCTATGGCTACACCTTC. This chain links TRBV5-1 with TRBJ1-2, with 8 bases fitting TRBD1. The ends lost 5 bases at V and 4 bases at J; junction bases unmatched: 7. Germline CDR1 SGHRS, CDR2 YFSETQ. This CDR3 region has 14 residues.

This chain joins TRBV19 and TRBJ1-5; 7 nucleotides agree with TRBD1. The V and J ends lost 6 bases and 5 bases, in that order; junction bases with no gene match: 4. Per germline, CDR1 LNHDA and CDR2 SQIVND (reference sequence). The CDR3 covers 13 residues. As DNA, the CDR3 is TGTGCCAGTAGCACAGGGGTCTATCAGCCCCAGCATTTT. It is translated as CASSTGVYQPQHF.

The genes are TRBV12-5 and TRBJ2-1; D ambiguous. Trimming shortened V by 1 base and J by 7 bases, and 11 bases separated the two germline ends. Germline lookup yields CDR1 LGHNT and CDR2 FRNRAP. The CDR3 loop spans 14 amino acids. This CDR3 reads CASGLGLTGNEQFF. The CDR3 coding sequence is TGTGCTAGTGGTTTGGGGTTGACCGGGAATGAGCAGTTCTTC.

This chain uses TRBV7-2 with TRBJ2-5; 7 bases agree with TRBD1. Trimming took 5 bases from V and 5 from J; bases not matched to a gene: 2. This CDR3 spans 12 amino acids. Germline assignment: CDR1 SGHTA and CDR2 FQGNSA. CDR3 residues: CASSTGVETQYF. In DNA, the CDR3 is TGTGCCAGCAGCACAGGGGTGGAGACCCAGTACTTC.

The chain has TRBV9 and TRBJ1-6, with 9 bases that match TRBD1. Germline V gene data show CDR1 as SGDLS and CDR2 as YYNGEE. CDR3 length equals 17 residues. With 0 bases clipped from V and 7 bases from J, the junction kept 8 bases outside the gene matches. As DNA, the CDR3 is TGTGCCAGCAGCGTAGGCAGGGGGGACAGGGCCAATTCACCCCTCCACTTT. This sequence encodes CASSVGRGDRANSPLHF.

The rearrangement joins TRBV30 to TRBJ2-2; 8 bases align to TRBD2. V was clipped by 3 bases and J by 4 bases; unmatched bases: 10. From germline, CDR1 is GTSNPN and CDR2 SVGIG (reference sequence). The CDR3 is 16 residues long. CDR3 region: CAWRALSGGVTGELFF. DNA for the CDR3: TGTGCCTGGAGGGCTCTGTCGGGAGGGGTCACCGGGGAGCTGTTTTTT.

The V and J genes are TRBV7-2 and TRBJ1-6; the match to TRBD1 covers 9 bases. Germline values: CDR1 SGHTA, CDR2 FQGNSA. Trimming cost V 5 bases and J 5 bases; bases outside gene matches: 1. This CDR3 has 14 amino acids. The CDR3 spells CASSGTGHNSPLHF. In DNA form, the CDR3 reads TGTGCCAGCAGCGGGACAGGGCATAATTCACCCCTCCACTTT.

This chain uses TRBV25-1 with TRBJ2-6, with a tentative D call TRBD2 (7 bases). The germline V gene encodes CDR1 MGHDK and CDR2 SYGVNS. The CDR3 is 15 residues long. V was shortened by 2 bases and J by 7 bases, with 12 bases between the two germline ends. CDR3 nucleotides: TGTGCCAGCAGTGAAATAGGGGGGGCTGCCAACGTCCTGACTTTC. This encodes CASSEIGGAANVLTF.

CDR3 DNA sequence: TGCGCCACCGCACCCTTGACAGGGACCTACGAGCAGTACTTC. It codes for CATAPLTGTYEQYF. The chain carries TRBV5-1 and TRBJ2-5, with 7 bases fitting TRBD1. The J call is in doubt because the DNA end fits TRBJ2-7 better. This CDR3 has 14 residues. Germline values: CDR1 SGHRS, CDR2 YFSETQ.

The chain employs TRBV15 and TRBJ2-1; tentatively, D is TRBD2 (5 bases). Germline values: CDR1 LNHNV, CDR2 YYDKDF (reference sequence). V was pared by 0 bases and J by 5 bases, with 14 bases between. This CDR3 has 16 amino acids. CDR3 nucleotides: TGTGCCACCAGCAGAGATTTCGGCTATAGCGACAATGAGCAGTTCTTC. It codes for CATSRDFGYSDNEQFF.

V and J are TRBV7-2 and TRBJ2-4, with 9 bases that match TRBD1. From germline, CDR1 is SGHTA and CDR2 FQGNSA. V was clipped by 5 bases and J by 4 bases; unmatched bases: 3. This CDR3 region has 14 residues. DNA of the CDR3: TGTGCCAGCAGCAAGGGACAGGGAAAAAACATTCAGTACTTC. Translation: CASSKGQGKNIQYF. Complete variable domain (other parts from reference TRBV7-2 and TRBJ2-4): GAGVSQSPSNKVTEKGKDVELRCDPISGHTALYWYRQSLGQGLEFLIYFQGNSAPDKSGLPSDRFSAERTGGSVSTLTIQRTQQEDSAVYLCASSKGQGKNIQYFGAGTRLSVL.

The chain carries TRBV2 and TRBJ1-4; D perhaps matches TRBD1 (5 bases). Germline V gene data show CDR1 as SNHLY and CDR2 as FYNNEI. V shed 7 bases and J shed 0 bases, with 18 bases lying between them. The CDR3 loop spans 17 amino acids. CDR3 residues: CASTLGLGTPTNEKLFF. The CDR3 coding sequence is TGTGCCAGCACCCTCGGGTTGGGGACTCCAACTAATGAAAAACTGTTTTTT.